This T cell receptor beta chain was sequenced in a study of OX40 agonist ivuxolimab in advanced cancers. CDR1 LNHDA and CDR2 SQIVND come from the germline V gene (reference sequence). Between the trimmed V and J ends, which lost 3 bases and 2 bases, there was a span of 11 bases. This CDR3 region has 14 residues. Clones were read by immunoSEQ multiplex PCR, and TCRdb kept only the in-frame ones, dropping some. The data show about 62,000 clones, around 93% seen once. Notes on the study in general: Also present in some nonresponders was a low level of normalized T-cell clonal expansion. Averaged across samples, CD8+ T cells carried more expanded clones than CD4+ did. It was not determined which antigens were specifically recognized by the peripheral T cells that had undergone clonal expansion. The CD4+ and CD8+ T cells in the blood had expanded clonally by week 6 at 0.1 to 3.0 mg/kg.

In the case of this clone: Its antigen remains unknown.

This specimen consisted of CD4+ or CD8+ T cells sorted from blood, obtained in a trial of the OX40 agonist ivuxolimab. This receptor was identified in an adult with an advanced solid tumor such as melanoma, head and neck, liver or kidney cancer. This sequence joins TRBV19 and TRBJ2-7; D may be TRBD2 (5 bases). CDR3 nucleotides: TGTGCCAGTAGTATGAGTCGGGATGCCTACGAGCAGTACTTC. Amino acid sequence: CASSMSRDAYEQYF.